This T cell receptor (beta chain) was observed in a study of T cells and Merkel cell carcinoma outcomes. Points from the study as a whole: Repertoire plus T-cell density reportedly predicted Merkel cell carcinoma outcomes.

Repertoires were generated with immunoSEQ multiplex PCR, while TCRdb's copy carries only in-frame clones and drops some. This sample yields about 1,700 clones, of which 70% to 90% are seen a single time; 4% to 4.5% belongs to the top ten. Points on this clone: Its antigen remains unknown.

The germline V gene has CDR1 SGDLS and CDR2 YYNGEE. The trim removed 4 bases at V and 2 bases at J, leaving 6 bases unmatched. This CDR3 spans 15 amino acids. J is TRBJ2-3 and V is TRBV9; 8 nucleotides line up with TRBD2. This TCR derives from a human donor with Merkel cell carcinoma. The sample comprised tumor tissue from Merkel cell carcinoma. CDR3 DNA: TGTGCCAGCAGCCTGCTTAGCGGGGCCACAGATACGCAGTATTTT. It is translated as CASSLLSGATDTQYF.